A single sample gave rise to the 18 T cell receptor beta chains below, sequenced in a study of vaccination and CD4 T cells after COVID-19. These receptors' targets are unknown. Treatment indicated: roughly 11-day PBMC culture with coronavirus spike peptide pools or control peptides (ViraFEST assay). Cultured CD4+ T cell DNA underwent sequencing with the Oncomine TCR Beta short-read assay. In TCRdb, the PCR reads were re-called with MiXCR into one record per CDR3 protein. The table records 9,500 to 15,000 distinct CDR3 sequences, 20% to 25% of them present only once. The sequences come from CD4+ T cells from blood, cultured in vitro, collected before SARS-CoV-2 vaccination. These receptors all come from a human donor who received a COVID-19 vaccine.

This chain uses TRBV10-1 with TRBJ2-7; D unclear. V was trimmed by 3 bases and J by 0 bases, leaving 3 bases between them. Germline V gene sequence: CDR1 WNHNN, CDR2 SYGVQD (reference sequence). The CDR3 totals 12 residues. The chain's CDR3 is CASSDNSYEQYF. The CDR3 nucleotides are TGCGCCAGCAGTGACAACTCCTACGAGCAGTACTTC.

The chain employs TRBV19 and TRBJ2-5; TRBD1 matches at 7 bases. Germline lookup yields CDR1 LNHDA and CDR2 SQIVND (reference sequence). With 3 bases clipped from V and 2 bases from J, the junction kept 6 bases outside the gene matches. The CDR3 runs 15 residues. Here the CDR3 reads CASSMRTGGQETQYF. The CDR3 DNA sequence: TGTGCCAGTAGTATGAGGACAGGCGGACAAGAGACCCAGTACTTC.

The J gene is TRBJ2-5, the V gene TRBV20-1; D gene uncertain. V dropped 1 base and J dropped 1 base, with 13 bases sitting between them. Looked up from germline, CDR1 is DFQATT and CDR2 is SNEGSKA (reference sequence). The CDR3 is 15 amino acids. The CDR3 nucleotides read TGCAGTGCTAGAGCCTGGCAGACAATCCAAGAGACCCAGTACTTC. As protein: CSARAWQTIQETQYF.

The V call is TRBV12-3 or TRBV12-4, the J call TRBJ2-4; perhaps D is TRBD1 or TRBD2 (5 bases each). V was clipped by 2 bases and J by 1 base, with 12 bases between them. The CDR3 consists of 16 residues. For the CDR3, the DNA is TGTGCCAGCAGTTTATCCCGGGACGGGGCCAAAAACATTCAGTACTTC. Protein: CASSLSRDGAKNIQYF.

In this sample, this clonotype turned up a few times. CDR3: CASSLERGGLSNEQFF. The CDR3 DNA sequence: TGTGCCAGCAGTTTAGAGCGGGGGGGCCTTAGCAATGAGCAGTTCTTC. The chain uses TRBV27 and TRBJ2-1; 10 bases are a match to TRBD2. With 2 bases clipped from V and 6 bases from J, the junction kept 7 bases outside the gene matches. The germline gives CDR1 MNHEY, CDR2 SMNVEV (reference sequence). There are 16 residues in the CDR3.

The chain employs TRBV20-1 and TRBJ1-1; no clear D. This CDR3 spans 13 amino acids. Germline CDR1 and CDR2: DFQATT and SNEGSKA (reference sequence). V was shortened by 2 bases and J by 7 bases, with 14 bases between the two germline ends. In DNA, the CDR3 is TGCAGTGCTAGAAATGAGGCGGGGTTTGAAGCTTTCTTT. As protein: CSARNEAGFEAFF.

This clonotype has just a few counts. The chain couples TRBV6-1 to TRBJ2-2; maybe TRBD1 (5 bases). Germline-derived CDR1 and CDR2 are MNHNS and SASEGT. Trimming shortened V by 6 bases and J by 2 bases, and 16 bases separated the two germline ends. The CDR3 has 16 amino acids. The CDR3 nucleotides are TGTGCCAGCAGCCGACTTGGGGCGGACAACACCGGGGAGCTGTTTTTT. Its protein product is CASSRLGADNTGELFF.

The chain recombines TRBV28 with TRBJ2-5; the match to TRBD2 covers 10 bases. The CDR3 is made up of 14 amino acids. The germline CDR1 and CDR2 sequences are MDHEN and SYDVKM. The V gene end was trimmed by 6 bases and the J gene end by 5 bases; junction bases not matched to a gene: 6. The CDR3 reads CASRSAGGRETQYF. The CDR3 bases are TGTGCCAGCAGGTCAGCGGGGGGGCGTGAGACCCAGTACTTC.

This clonotype is deemed medium-sized. The chain is built from TRBV27 and TRBJ1-5; no reliable D call. Between the trimmed V and J ends, which lost 6 bases and 1 base, there was a span of 4 bases. This CDR3 has 12 residues. The V gene's germline CDR1 is MNHEY and CDR2 SMNVEV (reference sequence). This chain's CDR3 is CASRGSNQPQHF. The CDR3 DNA sequence: TGTGCCAGCAGGGGGAGCAATCAGCCCCAGCATTTT.

The chain recombines TRBV25-1 with TRBJ2-1, with D unresolved. Trimming shortened V by 3 bases and J by 8 bases, and 5 bases separated the two germline ends. The germline V gene has CDR1 MGHDK and CDR2 SYGVNS. The length of the CDR3 is 11 residues. The CDR3 DNA reads as TGTGCCAGCAGTGAGGGATATGAGCAGTTCTTC. Protein product: CASSEGYEQFF.

This chain joins TRBV7-8 and TRBJ1-6; 9 bases match TRBD1. This CDR3 is built from 15 residues. Losses at the gene ends were 5 bases for V and 10 bases for J; bases not matched to a gene: 9. Germline loops: CDR1 SGHVS, CDR2 FQNEAQ. CDR3 sequence: CASSQGQGFGSPLHF. In nucleotides, the CDR3 is TGTGCCAGCAGCCAGGGACAGGGTTTTGGATCACCCCTCCACTTT. The variable domain in full, with the rest retrieved from reference TRBV7-8 and TRBJ1-6, is GAGVSQSPRYKVAKRGQDVALRCDPISGHVSLFWYQQALGQGPEFLTYFQNEAQLDKSGLPSDRFFAERPEGSVSTLKIQRTQQEDSAVYLCASSQGQGFGSPLHFGNGTRLTVT.

The rearrangement links TRBV3-1 to TRBJ1-2; D is perhaps TRBD1 (5 bases). The CDR3 sequence is 16 residues long. Germline assignment: CDR1 LGHDT and CDR2 YNNKEL (reference sequence). The germline V and J ends were trimmed by 1 base and 5 bases, with 17 bases remaining between them. The CDR3 reads CASSQGEGIRAYGYTF. DNA of the CDR3: TGTGCCAGCAGCCAAGGCGAGGGAATCAGGGCGTATGGCTACACCTTC. The entire variable domain, with the rest obtained from reference TRBV3-1 and TRBJ1-2, is as follows: DTAVSQTPKYLVTQMGNDKSIKCEQNLGHDTMYWYKQDSKKFLKIMFSYNNKELIINETVPNRFSPKSPDKAHLNLHINSLELGDSAVYFCASSQGEGIRAYGYTFGSGTRLTVV.

V usage is TRBV28 and J usage is TRBJ1-3, with a weak D call TRBD1 (5 bases). The V gene lost 8 bases and the J gene lost 2 bases, with 13 bases spanning the gap. The length of the CDR3 is 14 residues. Germline CDR1 is MDHEN and CDR2 is SYDVKM. The CDR3 nucleotides read TGTGCCAGCGGCGGGGGGGGTCCTGGAAACACCATATATTTT. Translated, it gives CASGGGGPGNTIYF. The full variable domain, rest sourced from reference TRBV28 and TRBJ1-3, is DVKVTQSSRYLVKRTGEKVFLECVQDMDHENMFWYRQDPGLGLRLIYFSYDVKMKEKGDIPEGYSVSREKKERFSLILESASTNQTSMYLCASGGGGPGNTIYFGEGSWLTVV.

Judged by abundance, this clonotype is medium-sized (0.01 to 0.1%). The genes are TRBV24-1 and TRBJ1-2, with D possibly matching TRBD1 (6 bases). This CDR3 has 16 amino acids. The V and J ends lost 9 bases and 2 bases respectively, with 21 bases between them. Germline lookup yields CDR1 KGHDR and CDR2 SFDVKD. The CDR3 loop reads CATCRRPGQKNYGYTF. CDR3 DNA: TGTGCCACCTGTCGAAGGCCGGGACAAAAAAACTATGGCTACACCTTC.

Only a few counts were recorded for this clonotype. The chain is built from TRBV20-1 and TRBJ1-3; TRBD1 agrees at 9 bases. The CDR3 runs to 14 residues. Germline CDR1 is DFQATT and CDR2 is SNEGSKA (reference sequence). V dropped 6 bases and J dropped 3; count of bases not matched to a gene: 6. The CDR3 loop reads CSAPDRGGGNTIYF. The CDR3, as DNA: TGCAGTGCCCCGGACAGGGGCGGTGGAAACACCATATATTTT.

The CDR3, as DNA: TGTGCCAGCAGTCGTAGACATGGGCAGTTCTTC. This translates into CASSRRHGQFF. The chain couples TRBV6-1 to TRBJ2-1; no clear D. The CDR3 totals 11 residues. The germline gives CDR1 MNHNS, CDR2 SASEGT. V lost 5 bases, J lost 12 bases, and 11 bases lay in between.

The chain recombines TRBV10-1 with TRBJ1-2; possible D gene TRBD1, 6 bases. Germline lookup yields CDR1 WNHNN and CDR2 SYGVQD (reference sequence). V lost 3 bases and J lost 4, with 9 bases in between. The CDR3 covers 13 residues. Written as DNA, the CDR3 is TGCGCCAGCAGTGACCCACAGGGCTATGGCTACACCTTC. The encoded protein is CASSDPQGYGYTF.

The V gene is TRBV19, the J gene TRBJ1-1; D perhaps matches TRBD1 (5 bases). The CDR3 length is 14 residues. In germline, CDR1 is LNHDA, CDR2 SQIVND (reference sequence). The V end was cut by 7 bases, the J end by 7 bases, with 19 bases between. The CDR3 DNA reads TGTGCCAGTACCCGTATCATAGGGGCCGATGAAGCTTTCTTT. Protein product: CASTRIIGADEAFF.